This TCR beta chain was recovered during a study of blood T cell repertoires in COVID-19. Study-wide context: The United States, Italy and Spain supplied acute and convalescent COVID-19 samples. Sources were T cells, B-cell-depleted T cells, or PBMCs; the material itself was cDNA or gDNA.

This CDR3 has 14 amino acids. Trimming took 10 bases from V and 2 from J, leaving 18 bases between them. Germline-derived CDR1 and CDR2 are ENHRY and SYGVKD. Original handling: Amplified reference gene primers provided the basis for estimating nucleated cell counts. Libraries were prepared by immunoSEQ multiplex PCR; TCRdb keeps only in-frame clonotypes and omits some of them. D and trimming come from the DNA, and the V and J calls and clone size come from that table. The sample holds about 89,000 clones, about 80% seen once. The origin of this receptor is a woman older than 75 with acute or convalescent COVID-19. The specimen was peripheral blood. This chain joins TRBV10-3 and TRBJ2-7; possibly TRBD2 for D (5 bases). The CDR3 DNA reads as TGTGCCACGGTAAACGGAGGCCTCCCCTACGAGCAGTACTTC. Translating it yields CATVNGGLPYEQYF.